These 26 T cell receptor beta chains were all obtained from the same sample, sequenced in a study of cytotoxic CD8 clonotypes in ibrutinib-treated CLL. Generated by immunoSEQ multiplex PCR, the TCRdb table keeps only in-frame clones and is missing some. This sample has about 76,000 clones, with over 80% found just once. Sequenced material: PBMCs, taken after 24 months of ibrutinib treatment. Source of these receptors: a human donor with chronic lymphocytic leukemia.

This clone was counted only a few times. The CDR3 loop is CASREPYEQYF. CDR3 DNA: TGTGCCAGCAGGGAACCTTACGAGCAGTACTTC. The chain joins TRBV2 to TRBJ2-7; no firm D call. The germline V and J ends were trimmed by 6 bases and 4 bases, with 7 bases remaining between them. The CDR3 extends over 11 amino acids. Germline lookup yields CDR1 SNHLY and CDR2 FYNNEI.

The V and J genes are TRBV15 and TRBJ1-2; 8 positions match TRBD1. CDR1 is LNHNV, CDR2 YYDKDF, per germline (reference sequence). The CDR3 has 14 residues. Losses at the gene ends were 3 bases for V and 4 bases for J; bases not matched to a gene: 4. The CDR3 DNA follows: TGTGCCACCAGCAGCCGGGACAGGTTCTATGGCTACACCTTC. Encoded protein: CATSSRDRFYGYTF. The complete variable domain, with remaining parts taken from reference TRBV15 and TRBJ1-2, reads DAMVIQNPRYQVTQFGKPVTLSCSQTLNHNVMYWYQQKSSQAPKLLFHYYDKDFNNEADTPDNFQSRRPNTSFCFLDIRSPGLGDTAMYLCATSSRDRFYGYTFGSGTRLTVV.

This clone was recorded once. CDR3 sequence: CASSTGVYGYTF. CDR3 DNA sequence: TGTGCCAGCAGTACAGGAGTCTATGGCTACACCTTC. The V call is TRBV6-5, the J call TRBJ1-2; possibly TRBD1 for D (5 bases). The CDR3 sequence is 12 residues long. V was clipped by 5 bases and J by 4 bases, with 8 bases between them. Germline V gene lookup returns CDR1 MNHEY and CDR2 SVGAGI.

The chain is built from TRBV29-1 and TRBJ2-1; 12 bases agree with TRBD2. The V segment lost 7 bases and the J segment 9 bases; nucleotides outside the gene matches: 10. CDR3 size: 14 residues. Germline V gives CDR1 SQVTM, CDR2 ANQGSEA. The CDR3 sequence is CSGGASGRAGEQFF. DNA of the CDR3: TGCAGCGGGGGGGCTAGCGGGAGGGCCGGTGAGCAGTTCTTC.

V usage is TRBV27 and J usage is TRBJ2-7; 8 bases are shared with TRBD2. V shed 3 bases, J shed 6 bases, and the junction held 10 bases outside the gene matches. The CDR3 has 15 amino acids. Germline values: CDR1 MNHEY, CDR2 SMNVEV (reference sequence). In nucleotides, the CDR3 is TGTGCCAGCAGTTTCGGTAGCGGGAACGGGATCGAGCAGTACTTC. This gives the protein CASSFGSGNGIEQYF.

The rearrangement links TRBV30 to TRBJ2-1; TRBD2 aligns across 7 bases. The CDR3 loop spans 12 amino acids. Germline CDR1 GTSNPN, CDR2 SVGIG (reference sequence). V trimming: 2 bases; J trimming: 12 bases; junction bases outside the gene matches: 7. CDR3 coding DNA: TGTGCCTGGAGTATGAGGGAGGGCGTGCAGTTCTTC. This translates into CAWSMREGVQFF.

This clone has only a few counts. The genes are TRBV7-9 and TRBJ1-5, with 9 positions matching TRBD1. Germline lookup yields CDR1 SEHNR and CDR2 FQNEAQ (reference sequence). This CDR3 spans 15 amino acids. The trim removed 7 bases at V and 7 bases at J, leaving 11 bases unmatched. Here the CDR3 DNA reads TGTGCCAGCACCACCCCGGGGACAGGGTTACAGCCCCAGCATTTT. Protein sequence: CASTTPGTGLQPQHF.

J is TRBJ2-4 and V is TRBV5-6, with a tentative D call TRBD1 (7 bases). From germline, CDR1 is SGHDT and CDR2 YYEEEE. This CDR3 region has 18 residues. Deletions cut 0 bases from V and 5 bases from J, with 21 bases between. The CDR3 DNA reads TGTGCCAGCAGCTTGGTAGGGGGGCCGACAGGGATGGAAAACATTCAGTACTTC. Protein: CASSLVGGPTGMENIQYF. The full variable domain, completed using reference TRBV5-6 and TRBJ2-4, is DAGVTQSPTHLIKTRGQQVTLRCSPKSGHDTVSWYQQALGQGPQFIFQYYEEEERQRGNFPDRFSGHQFPNYSSELNVNALLLGDSALYLCASSLVGGPTGMENIQYFGAGTRLSVL.

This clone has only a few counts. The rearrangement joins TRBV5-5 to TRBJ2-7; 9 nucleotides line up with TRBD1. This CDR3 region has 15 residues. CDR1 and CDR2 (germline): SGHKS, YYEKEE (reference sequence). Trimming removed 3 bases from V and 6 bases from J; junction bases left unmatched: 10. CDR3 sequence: CASSSAGTGFPEQYF. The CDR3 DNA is TGTGCCAGCAGCTCCGCCGGGACAGGGTTTCCCGAGCAGTACTTC.

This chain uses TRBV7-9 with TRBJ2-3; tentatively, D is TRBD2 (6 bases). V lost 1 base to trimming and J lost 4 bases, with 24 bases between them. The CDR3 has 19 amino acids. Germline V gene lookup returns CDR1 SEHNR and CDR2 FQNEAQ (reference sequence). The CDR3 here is CASSLEGPDGGDRPDTQYF. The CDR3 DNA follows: TGTGCCAGCAGCTTAGAAGGACCGGACGGCGGGGATCGGCCAGATACGCAGTATTTT.

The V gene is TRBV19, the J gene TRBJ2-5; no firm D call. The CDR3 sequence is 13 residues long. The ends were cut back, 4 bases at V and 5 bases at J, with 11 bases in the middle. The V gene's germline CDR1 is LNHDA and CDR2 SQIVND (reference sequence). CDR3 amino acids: CASSKRFSETQYF. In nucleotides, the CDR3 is TGTGCCAGTAGTAAACGGTTTTCGGAGACCCAGTACTTC.

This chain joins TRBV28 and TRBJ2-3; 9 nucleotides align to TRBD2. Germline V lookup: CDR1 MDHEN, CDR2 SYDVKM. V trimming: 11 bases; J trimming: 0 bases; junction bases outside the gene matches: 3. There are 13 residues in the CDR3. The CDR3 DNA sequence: TGTGCCTCTAGCGGGGCTAGCACAGATACGCAGTATTTT. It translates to CASSGASTDTQYF.

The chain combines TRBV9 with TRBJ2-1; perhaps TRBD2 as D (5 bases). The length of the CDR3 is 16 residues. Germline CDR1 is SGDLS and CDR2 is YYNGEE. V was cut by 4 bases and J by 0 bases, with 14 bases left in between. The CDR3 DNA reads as TGTGCCAGCAGCCCCCGGTTAGCGAGCTCCTACAATGAGCAGTTCTTC. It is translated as CASSPRLASSYNEQFF.

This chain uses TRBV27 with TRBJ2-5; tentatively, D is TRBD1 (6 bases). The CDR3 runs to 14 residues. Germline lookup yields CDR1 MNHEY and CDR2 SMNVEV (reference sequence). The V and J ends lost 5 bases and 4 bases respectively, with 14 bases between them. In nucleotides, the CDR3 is TGTGCCAGCAGTCCACGGGACAACGGAGAGACCCAGTACTTC. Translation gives CASSPRDNGETQYF.

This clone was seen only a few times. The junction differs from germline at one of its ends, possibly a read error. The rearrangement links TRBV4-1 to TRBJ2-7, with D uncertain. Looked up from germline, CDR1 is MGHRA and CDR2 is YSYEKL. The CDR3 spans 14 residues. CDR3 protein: CASSPGPGTPEQYF. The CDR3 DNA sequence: TGTGCCAGCAGCCCTGGACCCGGAACCCCCGAGCAGTACTTC.

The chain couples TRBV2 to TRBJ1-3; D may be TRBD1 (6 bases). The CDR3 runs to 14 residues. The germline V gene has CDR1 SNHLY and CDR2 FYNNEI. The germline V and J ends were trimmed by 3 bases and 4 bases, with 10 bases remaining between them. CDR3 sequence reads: CASSEGGRGNTIYF. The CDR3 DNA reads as TGTGCCAGCAGTGAGGGGGGGCGCGGAAACACCATATATTTT.

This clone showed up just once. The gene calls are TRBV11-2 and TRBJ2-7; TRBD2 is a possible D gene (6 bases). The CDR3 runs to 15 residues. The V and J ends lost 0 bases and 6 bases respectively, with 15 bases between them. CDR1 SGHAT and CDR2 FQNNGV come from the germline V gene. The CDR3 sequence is CASSLDRLGSGEQYF. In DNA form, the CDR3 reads TGTGCCAGCAGCTTAGACCGACTAGGATCGGGCGAGCAGTACTTC.

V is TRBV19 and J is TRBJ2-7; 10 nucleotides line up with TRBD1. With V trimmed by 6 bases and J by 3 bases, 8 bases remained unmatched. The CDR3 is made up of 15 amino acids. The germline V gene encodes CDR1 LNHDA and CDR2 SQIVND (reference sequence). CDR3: CASSTTGTGDYEQYF. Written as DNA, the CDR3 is TGTGCCAGTAGCACAACCGGGACAGGGGACTACGAGCAGTACTTC.

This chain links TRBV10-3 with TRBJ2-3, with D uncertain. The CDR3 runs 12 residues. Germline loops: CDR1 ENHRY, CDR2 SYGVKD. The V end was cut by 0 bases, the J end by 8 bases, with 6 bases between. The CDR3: CAISESSGTQYF. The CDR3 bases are TGTGCCATCAGTGAGTCCTCAGGTACGCAGTATTTT.

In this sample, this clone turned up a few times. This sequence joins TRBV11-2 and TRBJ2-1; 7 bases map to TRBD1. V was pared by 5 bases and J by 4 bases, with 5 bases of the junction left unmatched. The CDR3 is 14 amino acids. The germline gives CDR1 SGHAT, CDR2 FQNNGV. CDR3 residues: CASSNRQGYNEQFF. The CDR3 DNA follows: TGTGCCAGCAGCAACAGACAGGGTTACAATGAGCAGTTCTTC.

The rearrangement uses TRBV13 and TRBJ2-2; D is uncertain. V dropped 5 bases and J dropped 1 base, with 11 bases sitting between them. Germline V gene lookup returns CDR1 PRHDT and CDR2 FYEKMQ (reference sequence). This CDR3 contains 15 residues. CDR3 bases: TGTGCCAGCAGCCCGCGTGGGGTGAACACCGGGGAGCTGTTTTTT. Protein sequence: CASSPRGVNTGELFF.

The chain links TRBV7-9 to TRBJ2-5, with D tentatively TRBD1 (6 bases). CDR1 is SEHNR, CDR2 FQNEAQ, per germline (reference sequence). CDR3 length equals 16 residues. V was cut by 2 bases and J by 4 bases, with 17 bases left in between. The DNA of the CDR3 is TGTGCCAGCAGCTTAACGGACCAACGAGGGGGAGAGACCCAGTACTTC. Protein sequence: CASSLTDQRGGETQYF.

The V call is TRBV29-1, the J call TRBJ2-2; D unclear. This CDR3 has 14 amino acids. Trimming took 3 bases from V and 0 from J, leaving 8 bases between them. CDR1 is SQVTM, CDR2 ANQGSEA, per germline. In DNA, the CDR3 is TGCAGCGTTGAGGCGAAAACGAACACCGGGGAGCTGTTTTTT. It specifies CSVEAKTNTGELFF.

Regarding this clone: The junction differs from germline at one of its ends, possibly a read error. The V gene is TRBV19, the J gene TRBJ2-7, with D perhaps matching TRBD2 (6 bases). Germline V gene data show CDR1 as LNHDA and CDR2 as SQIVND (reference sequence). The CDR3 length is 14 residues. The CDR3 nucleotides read TGTGCAAGTAGTAGGGGAGGCACCTCCTACGAGCAGTACTTC. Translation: CASSRGGTSYEQYF. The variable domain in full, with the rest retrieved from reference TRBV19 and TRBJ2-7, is DGGITQSPKYLFRKEGQNVTLSCEQNLNHDAMYWYRQDPGQGLRLIYYSQIVNDFQKGDIAEGYSVSREKKESFPLTVTSAQKNPTAFYLCASSRGGTSYEQYFGPGTRLTVT.

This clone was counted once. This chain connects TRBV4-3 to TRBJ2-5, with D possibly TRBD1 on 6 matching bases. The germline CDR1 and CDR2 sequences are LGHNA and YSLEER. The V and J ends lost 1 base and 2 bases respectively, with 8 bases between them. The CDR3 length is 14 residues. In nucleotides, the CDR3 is TGCGCCAGCAGCCAAGGGACAGAGCAAGAGACCCAGTACTTC. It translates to CASSQGTEQETQYF.

The CDR3 protein is CASKSLDLSSGNTIYF. CDR3 nucleotide sequence: TGTGCCAGTAAATCGTTGGACCTGAGCTCTGGAAACACCATATATTTT. The chain is built from TRBV19 and TRBJ1-3; D gene ambiguous. The V end was cut by 7 bases, the J end by 0 bases, with 16 bases between. Germline loops: CDR1 LNHDA, CDR2 SQIVND (reference sequence). The CDR3 sequence is 16 residues long.